Below, one T cell receptor beta chain is given with its context. TCRdb recomputed calls from the 5' RACE reads with MiXCR, one row per CDR3 protein. In the table there are roughly 70,000 distinct CDR3 sequences, over 10% of which are singletons. The CDR3 is 14 residues long. J was trimmed by 5 bases and V by 3 bases; bases with no gene match: 5. CDR1 SQVTM and CDR2 ANQGSEA come from the germline V gene. This sample is part of a study of early T cells in non-severe SARS-CoV-2 infection. Sequencing was done on a sample of whole blood. The source is an adult who was a healthcare worker with PCR-confirmed SARS-CoV-2 infection or an uninfected control (not recorded which). The rearrangement joins TRBV29-1 to TRBJ2-1; 9 bases match TRBD2. For the CDR3, the DNA is TGCAGCGTTGATTCTAGCGGGATCCACAATGAGCAGTTCTTC. This translates into CSVDSSGIHNEQFF.